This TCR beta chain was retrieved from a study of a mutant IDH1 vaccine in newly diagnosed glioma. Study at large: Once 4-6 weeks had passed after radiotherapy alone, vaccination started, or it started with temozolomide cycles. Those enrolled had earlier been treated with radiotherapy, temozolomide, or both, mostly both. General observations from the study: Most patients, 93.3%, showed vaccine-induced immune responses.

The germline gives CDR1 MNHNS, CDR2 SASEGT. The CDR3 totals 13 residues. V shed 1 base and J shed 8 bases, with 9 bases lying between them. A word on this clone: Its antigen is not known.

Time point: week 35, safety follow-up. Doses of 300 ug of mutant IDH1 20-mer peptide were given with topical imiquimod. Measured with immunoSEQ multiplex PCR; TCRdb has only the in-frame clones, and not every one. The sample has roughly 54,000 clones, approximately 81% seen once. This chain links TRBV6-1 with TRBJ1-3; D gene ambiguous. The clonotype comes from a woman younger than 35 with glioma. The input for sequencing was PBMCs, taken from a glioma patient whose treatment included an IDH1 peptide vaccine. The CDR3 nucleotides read TGTGCCAGCAGTGAAGAGGGTGGTTACACCATATATTTT. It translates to CASSEEGGYTIYF.